This TCR beta chain stems from a study of OX40 agonist ivuxolimab in advanced cancers. As for the study in general: Hepatocellular carcinoma, melanoma, renal cell or head and neck cancer affected the dose-escalation patients.

The protocol was immunoSEQ multiplex PCR, while the TCRdb copy is restricted to in-frame clones and leaves out a portion. The sample records some 30,000 clones, around nine tenths being singletons. The CDR3 consists of 16 residues. The J segment lost 1 base and the V segment lost 0 bases, leaving 6 bases of the junction unmatched. Germline assignment: CDR1 SQVTM and CDR2 ANQGSEA. J is TRBJ1-1 and V is TRBV29-1, with 9 bases aligning to TRBD1. This TCR came from an adult with an advanced solid tumor such as melanoma, head and neck, liver or kidney cancer. Sequences were derived from CD4+ or CD8+ T cells sorted from blood, sampled in a trial of the OX40 agonist ivuxolimab. CDR3 loop: CSVEDILGQGNTEAFF. As DNA, the CDR3 is TGCAGCGTTGAAGATATTTTGGGACAGGGGAACACTGAAGCTTTCTTT.